The clone carrying this T cell receptor beta chain was observed at least ten times. What it binds is not known. The germline V gene has CDR1 SQVTM and CDR2 ANQGSEA. The CDR3 spans 11 residues. V was clipped by 5 bases and J by 13 bases, with 17 bases between them. These data originate in a study of beta chain features in type 1 diabetes. Overall study findings and caveats: An over-representation of cells with high TCR expression could result from cDNA sequencing.

The isolated RNA, all of it, was reverse transcribed, so expressed TCRB transcripts were what got sequenced. The repertoire was sequenced with immunoSEQ multiplex PCR; TCRdb's copy has only in-frame clones and lacks some. This table has some 250,000 clones, less than 35% appearing once. The sequenced material came from central memory CD4+ T cells from blood. V and J are TRBV29-1 and TRBJ2-5, with a weak D call TRBD1 (6 bases). This receptor was taken from a man aged 30 to 45 in good health. The CDR3 sequence is CSVTSDRRAYF. The CDR3 region has the DNA TGCAGCGTTACCTCGGACAGACGAGCGTACTTC.